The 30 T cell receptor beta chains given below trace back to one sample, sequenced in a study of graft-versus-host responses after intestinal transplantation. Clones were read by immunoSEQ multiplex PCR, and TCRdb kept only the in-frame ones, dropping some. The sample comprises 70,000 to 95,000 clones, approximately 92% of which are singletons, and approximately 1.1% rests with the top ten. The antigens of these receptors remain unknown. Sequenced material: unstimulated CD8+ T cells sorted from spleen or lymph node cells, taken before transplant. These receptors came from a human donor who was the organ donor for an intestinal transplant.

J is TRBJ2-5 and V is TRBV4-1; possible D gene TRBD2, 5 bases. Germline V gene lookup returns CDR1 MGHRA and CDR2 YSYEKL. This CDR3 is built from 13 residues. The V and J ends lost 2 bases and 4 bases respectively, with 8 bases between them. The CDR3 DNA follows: TGCGCCAGCAGCCAACCGGGGAGAGAGACCCAGTACTTC. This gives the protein CASSQPGRETQYF.

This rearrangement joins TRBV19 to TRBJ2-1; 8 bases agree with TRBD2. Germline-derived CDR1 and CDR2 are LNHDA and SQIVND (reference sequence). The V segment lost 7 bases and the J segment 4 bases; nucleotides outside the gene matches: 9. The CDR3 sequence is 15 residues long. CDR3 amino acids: CASTQFSGEYNEQFF. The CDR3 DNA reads TGTGCCAGTACCCAGTTTAGCGGGGAATACAATGAGCAGTTCTTC.

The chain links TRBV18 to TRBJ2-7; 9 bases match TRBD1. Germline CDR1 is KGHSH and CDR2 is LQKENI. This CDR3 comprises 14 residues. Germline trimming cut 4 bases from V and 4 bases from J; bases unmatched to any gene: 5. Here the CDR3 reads CASSLRQGEYEQYF. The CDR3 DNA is TGTGCCAGCTCACTTCGACAGGGGGAATACGAGCAGTACTTC.

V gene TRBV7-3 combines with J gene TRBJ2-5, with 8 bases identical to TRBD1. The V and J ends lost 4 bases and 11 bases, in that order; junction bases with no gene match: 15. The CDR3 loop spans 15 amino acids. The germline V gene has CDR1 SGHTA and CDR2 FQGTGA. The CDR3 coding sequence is TGTGCCAGCAGCTCAGTGGCAGGGGGCGCGAGGGAGCAGTACTTC. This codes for CASSSVAGGAREQYF.

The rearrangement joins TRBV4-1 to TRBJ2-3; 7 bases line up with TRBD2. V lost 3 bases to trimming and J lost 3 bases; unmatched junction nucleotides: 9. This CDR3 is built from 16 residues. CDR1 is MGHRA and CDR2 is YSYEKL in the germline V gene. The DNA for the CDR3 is TGCGCCAGCAGCCATGTCAAGCCCGGGGGGACAGATACGCAGTATTTT. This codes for CASSHVKPGGTDTQYF.

The CDR3 coding sequence is TGTGCCAGCAGTGAAGACTCAGGAGGGATGGGCGGCTACACCTTC. This encodes CASSEDSGGMGGYTF. The genes are TRBV2 and TRBJ1-2; D is undetermined. V dropped 1 base and J dropped 8 bases, with 17 bases sitting between them. Per the germline V gene, CDR1 is SNHLY and CDR2 is FYNNEI. The CDR3 consists of 15 residues.

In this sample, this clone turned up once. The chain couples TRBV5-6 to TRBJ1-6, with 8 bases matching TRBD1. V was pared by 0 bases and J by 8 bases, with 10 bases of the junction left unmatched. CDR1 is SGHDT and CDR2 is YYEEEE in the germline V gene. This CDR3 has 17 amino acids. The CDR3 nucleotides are TGTGCCAGCAGCTTGGGAGTGGCCGACAGGGGAGATTCACCCCTCCACTTT. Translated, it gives CASSLGVADRGDSPLHF. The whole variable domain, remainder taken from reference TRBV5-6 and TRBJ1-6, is DAGVTQSPTHLIKTRGQQVTLRCSPKSGHDTVSWYQQALGQGPQFIFQYYEEEERQRGNFPDRFSGHQFPNYSSELNVNALLLGDSALYLCASSLGVADRGDSPLHFGNGTRLTVT.

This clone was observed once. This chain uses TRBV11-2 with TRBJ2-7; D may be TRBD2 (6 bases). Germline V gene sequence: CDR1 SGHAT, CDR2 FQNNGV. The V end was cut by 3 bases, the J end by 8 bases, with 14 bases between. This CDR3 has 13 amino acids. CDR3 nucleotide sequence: TGTGCCAGCAGCTTTAGCTGGCTAGCGAAGCAGTACTTC. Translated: CASSFSWLAKQYF.

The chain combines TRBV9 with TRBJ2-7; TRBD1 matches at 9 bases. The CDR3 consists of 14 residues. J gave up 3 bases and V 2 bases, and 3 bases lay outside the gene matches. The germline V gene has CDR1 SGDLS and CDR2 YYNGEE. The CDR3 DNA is TGTGCCAGCAGCGTCGGGACAGGGAACTACGAGCAGTACTTC. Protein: CASSVGTGNYEQYF.

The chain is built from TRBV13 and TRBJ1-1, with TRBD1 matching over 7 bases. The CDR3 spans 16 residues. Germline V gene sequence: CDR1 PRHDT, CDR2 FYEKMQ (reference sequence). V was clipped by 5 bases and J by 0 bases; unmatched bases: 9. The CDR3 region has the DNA TGTGCCAGCAGCCCATACAGGGGTGGCATGAACACTGAAGCTTTCTTT. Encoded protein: CASSPYRGGMNTEAFF.

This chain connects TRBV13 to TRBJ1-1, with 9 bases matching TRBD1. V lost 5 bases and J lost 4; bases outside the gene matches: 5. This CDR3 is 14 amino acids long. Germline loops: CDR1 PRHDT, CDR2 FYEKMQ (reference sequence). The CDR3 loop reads CASSLQGAVTEAFF. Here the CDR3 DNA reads TGTGCCAGCAGCCTACAGGGGGCGGTCACTGAAGCTTTCTTT.

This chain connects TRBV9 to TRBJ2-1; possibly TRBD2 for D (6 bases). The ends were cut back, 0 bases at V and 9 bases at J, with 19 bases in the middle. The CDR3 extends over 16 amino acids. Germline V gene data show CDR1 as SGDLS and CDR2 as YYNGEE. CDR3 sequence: CASSVEEGLLASEQFF. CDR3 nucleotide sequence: TGTGCCAGCAGCGTAGAGGAAGGGTTACTAGCTAGTGAGCAGTTCTTC.

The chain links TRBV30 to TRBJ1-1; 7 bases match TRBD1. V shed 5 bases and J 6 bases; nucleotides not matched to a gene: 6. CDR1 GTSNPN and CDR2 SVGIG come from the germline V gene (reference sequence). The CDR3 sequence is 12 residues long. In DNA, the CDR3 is TGTGCCTGGTCGAGAGGGGGCCCTGAAGCTTTCTTT. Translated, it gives CAWSRGGPEAFF.

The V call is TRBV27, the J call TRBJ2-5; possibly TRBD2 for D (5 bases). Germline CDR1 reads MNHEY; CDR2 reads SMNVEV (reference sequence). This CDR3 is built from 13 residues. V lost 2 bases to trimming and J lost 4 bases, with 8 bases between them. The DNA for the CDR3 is TGTGCCAGCAGTTTAGGAGGCGGAGAGACCCAGTACTTC. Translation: CASSLGGGETQYF.

The CDR3 sequence is CASSLAGGGYGYTF. Here the CDR3 DNA reads TGTGCCAGCAGCCTCGCCGGGGGTGGCTATGGCTACACCTTC. The chain has TRBV14 and TRBJ1-2, with a tentative D call TRBD1 (5 bases). CDR3 size: 14 residues. V was clipped by 4 bases and J by 4 bases, with 13 bases between them. CDR1 and CDR2 (germline): SGHDN, FVKESK.

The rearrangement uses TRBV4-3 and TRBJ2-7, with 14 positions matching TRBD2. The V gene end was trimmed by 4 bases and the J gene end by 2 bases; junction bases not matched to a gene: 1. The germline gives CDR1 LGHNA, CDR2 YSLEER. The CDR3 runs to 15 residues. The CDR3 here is CASSLGLAGAYEQYF. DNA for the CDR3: TGCGCCAGCAGCCTGGGACTAGCGGGAGCCTACGAGCAGTACTTC.

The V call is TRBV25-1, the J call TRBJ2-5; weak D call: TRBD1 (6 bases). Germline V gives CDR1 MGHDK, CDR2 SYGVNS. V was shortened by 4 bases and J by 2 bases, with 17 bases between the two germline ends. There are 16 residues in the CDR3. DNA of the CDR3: TGTGCCAGCAGTGGAATTTGGGACAAACAACAAGAGACCCAGTACTTC. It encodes CASSGIWDKQQETQYF.

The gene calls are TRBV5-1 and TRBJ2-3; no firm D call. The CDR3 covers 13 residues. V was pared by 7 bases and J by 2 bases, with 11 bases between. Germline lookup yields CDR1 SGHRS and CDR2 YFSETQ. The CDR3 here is CASRLRHTDTQYF. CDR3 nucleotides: TGCGCCAGCCGTCTCAGGCACACAGATACGCAGTATTTT.

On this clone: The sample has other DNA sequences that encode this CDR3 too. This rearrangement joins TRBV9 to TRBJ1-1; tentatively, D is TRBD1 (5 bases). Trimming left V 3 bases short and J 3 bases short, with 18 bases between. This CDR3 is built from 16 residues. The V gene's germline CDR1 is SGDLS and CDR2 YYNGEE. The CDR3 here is CASSAPPTALYTEAFF. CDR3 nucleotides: TGTGCCAGCAGCGCACCTCCGACAGCACTCTACACTGAAGCTTTCTTT.

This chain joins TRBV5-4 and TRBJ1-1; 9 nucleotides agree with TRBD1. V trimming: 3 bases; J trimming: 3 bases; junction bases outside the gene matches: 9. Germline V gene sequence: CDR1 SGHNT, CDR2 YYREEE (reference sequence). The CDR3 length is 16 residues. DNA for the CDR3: TGTGCCAGCAGCTGGGGACAGGGCACCTCCCACACTGAAGCTTTCTTT. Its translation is CASSWGQGTSHTEAFF.

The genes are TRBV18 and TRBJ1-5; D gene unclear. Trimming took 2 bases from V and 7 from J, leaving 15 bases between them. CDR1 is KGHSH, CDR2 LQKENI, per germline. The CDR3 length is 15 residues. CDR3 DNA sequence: TGTGCCAGCTCACCATTTAGAGCGGGGAGGCAGCCCCAGCATTTT. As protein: CASSPFRAGRQPQHF.

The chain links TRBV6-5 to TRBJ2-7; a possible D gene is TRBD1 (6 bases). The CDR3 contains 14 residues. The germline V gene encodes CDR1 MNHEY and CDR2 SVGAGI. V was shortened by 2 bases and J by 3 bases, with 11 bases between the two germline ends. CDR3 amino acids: CASSYADRDYEQYF. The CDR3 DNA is TGTGCCAGCAGTTACGCGGACAGAGACTACGAGCAGTACTTC.

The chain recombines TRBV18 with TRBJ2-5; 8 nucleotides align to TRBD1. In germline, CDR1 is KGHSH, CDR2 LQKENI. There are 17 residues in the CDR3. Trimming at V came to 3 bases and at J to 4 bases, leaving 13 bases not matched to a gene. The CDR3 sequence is CASSPGGGQGGRETQYF. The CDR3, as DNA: TGTGCCAGCTCACCGGGTGGCGGACAGGGTGGAAGAGAGACCCAGTACTTC.

The chain's CDR3 is CASSLSPSEQFF. The CDR3 DNA reads as TGTGCCAGCAGCTTAAGCCCCTCTGAGCAGTTCTTC. The chain combines TRBV7-6 with TRBJ2-1, with D unresolved. Germline V gives CDR1 SGHVS, CDR2 FNYEAQ. CDR3 size: 12 residues. V was pared by 2 bases and J by 9 bases, with 8 bases between.

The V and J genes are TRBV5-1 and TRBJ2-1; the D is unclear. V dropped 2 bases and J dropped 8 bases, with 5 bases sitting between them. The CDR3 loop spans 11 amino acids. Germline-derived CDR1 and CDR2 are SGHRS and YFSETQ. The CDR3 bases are TGCGCCAGCAGCTTTGGAGATGAGCAGTTCTTC. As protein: CASSFGDEQFF. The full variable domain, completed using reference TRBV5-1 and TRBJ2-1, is KAGVTQTPRYLIKTRGQQVTLSCSPISGHRSVSWYQQTPGQGLQFLFEYFSETQRNKGNFPGRFSGRQFSNSRSEMNVSTLELGDSALYLCASSFGDEQFFGPGTRLTVL.

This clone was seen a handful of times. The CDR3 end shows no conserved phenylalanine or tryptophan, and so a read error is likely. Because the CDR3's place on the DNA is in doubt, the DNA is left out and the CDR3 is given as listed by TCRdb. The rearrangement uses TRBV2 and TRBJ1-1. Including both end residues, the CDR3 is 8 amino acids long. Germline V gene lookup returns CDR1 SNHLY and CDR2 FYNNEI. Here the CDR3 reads CASICGTG.

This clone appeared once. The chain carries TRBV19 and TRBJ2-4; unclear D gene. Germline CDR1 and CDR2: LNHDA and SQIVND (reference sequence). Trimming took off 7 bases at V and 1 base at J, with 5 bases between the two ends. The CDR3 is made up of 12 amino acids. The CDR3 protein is CASNGAKNIQYF. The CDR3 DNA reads TGTGCCAGTAACGGGGCCAAAAACATTCAGTACTTC.

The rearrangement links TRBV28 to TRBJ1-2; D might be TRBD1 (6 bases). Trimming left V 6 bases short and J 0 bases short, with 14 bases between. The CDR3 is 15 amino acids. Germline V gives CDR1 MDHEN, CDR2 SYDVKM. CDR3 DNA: TGTGCCAGCAGCTTAGAAGCAGGGGCTAACTATGGCTACACCTTC. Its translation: CASSLEAGANYGYTF.

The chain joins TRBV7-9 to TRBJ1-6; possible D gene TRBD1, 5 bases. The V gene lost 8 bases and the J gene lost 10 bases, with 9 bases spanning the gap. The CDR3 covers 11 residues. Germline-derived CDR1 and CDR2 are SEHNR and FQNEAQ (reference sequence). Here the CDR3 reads CASVGGSPLHF. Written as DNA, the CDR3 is TGTGCCAGCGTTGGGGGGTCACCCCTCCACTTT.

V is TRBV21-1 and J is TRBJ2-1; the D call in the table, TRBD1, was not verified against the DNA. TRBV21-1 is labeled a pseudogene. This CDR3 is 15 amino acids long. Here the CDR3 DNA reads TGTGCCAGCAGCAAAACAGGGGGCGCGATTGGCGAGCAGTTCTTC. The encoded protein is CASSKTGGAIGEQFF.